The rows below give T cell receptor beta chains drawn from one sample of a study of OX40 agonist ivuxolimab in advanced cancers. The repertoire was sequenced with immunoSEQ multiplex PCR; TCRdb's copy has only in-frame clones and lacks some. The table shows approximately 77,000 clones, with less than 95% occurring only once. The sample in question was CD4+ or CD8+ T cells sorted from blood, obtained in a trial of the OX40 agonist ivuxolimab. These receptors were collected from an adult with an advanced solid tumor such as melanoma, head and neck, liver or kidney cancer. CDR3s include the opening cysteine and the closing phenylalanine or tryptophan. The D gene is left open where the match is weak.

CDR3: CASSLDTNAGGYTF
V: TRBV7-9
J: TRBJ1-2
D: .
length: 14

CDR3: CASSLANPTGVGEKLFF
V: TRBV7-9
J: TRBJ1-4
D: TRBD1
length: 17

CDR3: CASSSPRASYEQYF
V: TRBV7-9
J: .
D: .
length: 14

CDR3: CAAAGTANTGELFF
V: TRBV10-3
J: TRBJ2-2
D: TRBD1
length: 14

CDR3: CASSPVPTDTQYF
V: TRBV5-4
J: TRBJ2-3
D: .
length: 13

CDR3: CASSPTGGTQYF
V: TRBV7-9
J: TRBJ2-5
D: .
length: 12

CDR3: CASSSTLGTEKLFF
V: TRBV27
J: TRBJ1-4
D: .
length: 14

CDR3: CASSERPTGEQYF
V: TRBV2
J: TRBJ2-7
D: .
length: 13

CDR3: CASSLSGALANEQFF
V: TRBV27
J: TRBJ2-1
D: .
length: 15

CDR3: CASSVQGSYEQYF
V: TRBV19
J: TRBJ2-7
D: TRBD1
length: 13

CDR3: CASSSDRGYEQYF
V: TRBV11-2
J: TRBJ2-7
D: .
length: 13

CDR3: CASSLGGSWESSYEQYF
V: TRBV28
J: .
D: TRBD2
length: 17

CDR3: CASSFDRDPTEQYF
V: TRBV5-4
J: TRBJ2-7
D: TRBD1
length: 14